Listed below are T cell receptor beta chains from one sample, sequenced in a study of shared clonotypes between healthy human individuals. Data came from immunoSEQ multiplex PCR; TCRdb stores just in-frame clones and leaves some out. This sample has almost 750,000 clones, with 72% found just once. Sequences were obtained from memory CD4+ T cells sorted from blood. The receptors come from a woman younger than 45 in good health. Each CDR3 is given with its conserved first and last residue. The D gene is left open where the match is weak. Only some rows state a clone size, as once, few, many or a class for expanded clones.

CASRYRDRAGGAFF,TGTGCCAGCAGATACCGAGACAGGGCCGGGGGAGCTTTCTTT,TRBD1,-,TRBJ1-1,TRBV6-5
CATSRDRVIHEQYF,TGTGCCACCAGCAGAGACAGGGTGATCCACGAGCAGTACTTC,-,few,TRBJ2-7,TRBV15
CSVSLRAPYNEQFF,TGCAGCGTTTCCCTCCGGGCGCCCTACAATGAGCAGTTCTTC,-,-,TRBJ2-1,TRBV29-1
CSVQGHQETQYF,TGCAGCGTGCAGGGTCATCAAGAGACCCAGTACTTC,-,-,TRBJ2-5,TRBV29-1
CASRHPGGEKLFF,TGTGCCAGCAGACACCCAGGGGGTGAAAAACTGTTTTTT,TRBD1,once,TRBJ1-4,TRBV11-2
CASSLRALNNQPQHF,TGTGCCAGCAGTCTCCGGGCCCTTAACAATCAGCCCCAGCATTTT,-,-,TRBJ1-5,TRBV27
CSARLGYGYTF,TGCAGTGCAAGGCTAGGTTATGGCTACACCTTC,-,-,TRBJ1-2,TRBV20-1
CASSQVSYEQYF,TGTGCCAGCAGCCAGGTATCCTACGAGCAGTACTTC,-,-,TRBJ2-7,TRBV7-9
CASSGETGWTEAFF,TGTGCCAGTAGTGGGGAGACAGGGTGGACTGAAGCTTTCTTT,TRBD1,-,TRBJ1-1,TRBV19
CASSLGTSGETQYF,TGTGCCAGCAGCTTAGGGACTAGCGGAGAGACCCAGTACTTC,TRBD2,-,TRBJ2-5,TRBV11-2
CASSQSREGRTDTQYF,TGTGCCAGCAGCCAATCCCGGGAGGGCCGAACAGATACGCAGTATTTT,TRBD2,-,TRBJ2-3,TRBV9
CASSPGPTWSNQPQHF,TGTGCCAGCAGTCCGGGCCCGACCTGGAGCAATCAGCCCCAGCATTTT,-,-,TRBJ1-5,TRBV27
CASSMDRVGTEAFF,TGTGCCAGCAGTATGGACAGGGTAGGGACTGAAGCTTTCTTT,TRBD1,-,TRBJ1-1,TRBV6-6
CASSPRGETGNTIYF,TGTGCCAGCAGCCCTCGGGGAGAAACTGGAAACACCATATATTTT,-,-,TRBJ1-3,TRBV7-6
CASREKADTEAFF,TGTGCCAGCAGAGAAAAAGCCGACACTGAAGCTTTCTTT,-,-,TRBJ1-1,TRBV27
CASSFAGDETDTQYF,TGTGCCAGCAGTTTTGCTGGGGATGAGACAGATACGCAGTATTTT,-,-,TRBJ2-3,TRBV28
CASSLGPSGNSYEQYF,TGCGCCAGCAGCTTGGGACCCAGCGGGAACTCCTACGAGCAGTACTTC,TRBD2,-,TRBJ2-7,TRBV5-1
CASSTAGGPYEQYF,TGTGCCAGCAGTACAGCGGGAGGGCCATACGAGCAGTACTTC,TRBD2,-,TRBJ2-7,TRBV6-5
CASSLGQVTEAFF,TGCGCCAGCAGCTTGGGACAGGTGACTGAAGCTTTCTTT,-,many,TRBJ1-1,TRBV5-1
CASSQEKGNSVGTGANVLTF,TGCGCCAGCAGCCAAGAGAAGGGAAACAGCGTCGGGACTGGGGCCAACGTCCTGACTTTC,-,few,TRBJ2-6,TRBV4-1
CSVEGTSGPYEQYF,TGCAGCGTTGAAGGGACTAGCGGACCCTACGAGCAGTACTTC,TRBD2,many,TRBJ2-7,TRBV29-1
CASSYGLAGNEQFF,TGTGCCAGCAGTTACGGCCTAGCGGGGAATGAGCAGTTCTTC,TRBD2,-,TRBJ2-1,TRBV6-6
CASTKGGATNEKLFF,TGTGCCAGCACCAAGGGGGGGGCCACTAATGAAAAACTGTTTTTT,-,-,TRBJ1-4,TRBV6-6
CAWSVQSTEAFF,TGTGCCTGGAGTGTACAGAGCACGGAAGCTTTCTTT,-,-,TRBJ1-1,TRBV30
CASSAEVGRWPQHF,TGTGCCAGCAGTGCTGAGGTAGGCAGGTGGCCCCAGCATTTT,-,-,TRBJ1-5,TRBV6-1
CASSYRGQGAGDTQYF,TGTGCCAGCAGTTACCGGGGACAGGGGGCGGGAGATACGCAGTATTTT,TRBD1,few,TRBJ2-3,TRBV6-5
CASSGREGAKNIQYF,TGTGCCAGCAGTGGTAGGGAGGGGGCCAAAAACATTCAGTACTTC,TRBD2,-,TRBJ2-4,TRBV6-1
CASTTPGLAGHEQYF,TGTGCCAGCACCACACCGGGACTAGCGGGTCACGAGCAGTACTTC,TRBD2,-,TRBJ2-7,TRBV6-5
CASSLALAGVDEQFF,TGCGCCAGCAGCTTGGCGCTAGCGGGAGTTGATGAGCAGTTCTTC,TRBD2,-,TRBJ2-1,TRBV5-1
CASSFEFRPSYEQYF,TGCGCCAGCAGCTTTGAGTTCCGCCCCTCCTACGAGCAGTACTTC,-,once,TRBJ2-7,TRBV5-1
CASSLPPGGYSTGELFF,TGTGCCAGCAGTCTACCCCCAGGGGGCTATAGCACCGGGGAGCTGTTTTTT,TRBD1,-,TRBJ2-2,TRBV27
CASSGQGNTEAFF,TGTGCCAGCAGTGGACAGGGGAACACTGAAGCTTTCTTT,TRBD1,few,TRBJ1-1,TRBV6-5
CASSLEAPRRDDEQFF,TGTGCCAGCAGCTTAGAAGCGCCGAGACGAGACGATGAGCAGTTCTTC,-,-,TRBJ2-1,TRBV7-2
CASRVTRRTEAFF,TGTGCCAGCAGGGTGACTCGGCGTACTGAAGCTTTCTTT,-,many,TRBJ1-1,TRBV27
CASSQFLENTEAFF,TGCGCCAGCAGCCAATTCCTAGAGAACACTGAAGCTTTCTTT,-,-,TRBJ1-1,TRBV4-1
CAFDPGQGGETQYF,TGTGCCTTCGATCCGGGACAGGGTGGGGAGACCCAGTACTTC,TRBD1,-,TRBJ2-5,TRBV7-9
CASSVDGGSLYNNEQFF,TGTGCCAGCAGCGTAGATGGCGGGAGTCTGTATAACAATGAGCAGTTCTTC,TRBD2,-,TRBJ2-1,TRBV9
CASSFARQGLSYEQYF,TGCGCCAGCAGCTTCGCCCGACAGGGGCTTTCCTACGAGCAGTACTTC,TRBD1,-,TRBJ2-7,TRBV5-1
CASSAQSILITSGANVLTF,TGCGCCAGCAGCGCCCAGTCAATCCTCATTACCTCTGGGGCCAACGTCCTGACTTTC,-,-,TRBJ2-6,TRBV5-1
CATSRADYRTDTQYF,TGTGCCACCAGCAGAGCGGACTACCGGACAGATACGCAGTATTTT,-,-,TRBJ2-3,TRBV15
CASSSWTSSYQYF,TGTGCCAGCAGCTCCTGGACTAGCTCGTACCAGTACTTC,TRBD2,-,TRBJ2-5,TRBV28
CASSASSGSSYNEQFF,TGTGCCAGCAGTGCCAGTAGCGGGAGCTCCTACAATGAGCAGTTCTTC,TRBD2,once,TRBJ2-1,TRBV25-1